One and the same sample provided the 30 T cell receptor beta chains below, sequenced in a study of beta chain features in type 1 diabetes. Expressed TCRB transcripts were sequenced after all isolated RNA was converted to cDNA. Assay: immunoSEQ multiplex PCR; the TCRdb copy retains only in-frame clones and omits some. Of under 300,000 clones listed, less than 35% were seen once; the top ten hold approximately 4%. The source material was central memory CD4+ T cells from blood. All receptors derive from a man aged 25-40 years in good health.

This clone came up a few times. The gene calls are TRBV30 and TRBJ2-7; D unclear. Germline CDR1 is GTSNPN and CDR2 is SVGIG (reference sequence). The CDR3 extends over 12 amino acids. Between the trimmed V and J ends, which lost 2 bases and 2 bases, there was a span of 7 bases. The CDR3 spells CAWSIGTYEQYF. The DNA for the CDR3 is TGTGCCTGGAGTATAGGGACCTACGAGCAGTACTTC.

This clone showed up many times. The sample holds other DNA sequences that translate to the same CDR3. This rearrangement joins TRBV12-5 to TRBJ2-7; 8 bases fit TRBD1. CDR1 and CDR2 (germline): LGHNT, FRNRAP. Losses at the gene ends were 1 base for V and 4 bases for J; bases not matched to a gene: 0. The CDR3 runs 13 residues. The CDR3: CASGLDRGYEQYF. CDR3 in DNA: TGTGCTAGTGGTTTGGACAGGGGGTACGAGCAGTACTTC.

This clone was found a few times. The rearrangement uses TRBV10-3 and TRBJ2-3; D gene unclear. The CDR3 extends over 13 amino acids. From germline, CDR1 is ENHRY and CDR2 SYGVKD. The V gene lost 4 bases and the J gene lost 0 bases, with 5 bases spanning the gap. CDR3 sequence: CAISADSTDTQYF. The DNA for the CDR3 is TGTGCCATCAGTGCTGACAGCACAGATACGCAGTATTTT.

The chain is built from TRBV4-2 and TRBJ2-2; tentatively, D is TRBD1 or TRBD2 (5 bases each). V was trimmed by 2 bases and J by 7 bases, leaving 14 bases between them. Looked up from germline, CDR1 is LGHNA and CDR2 is YNFKEQ. This CDR3 has 15 amino acids. DNA of the CDR3: TGTGCCAGCAGCCAATCCCCGGGGCTGGTCGGGGAGCTGTTTTTT. Its translation: CASSQSPGLVGELFF.

The sample holds many counts of this clone. The rearrangement joins TRBV7-9 to TRBJ1-5, with D possibly matching TRBD1 (5 bases). V was pared by 1 base and J by 3 bases, with 7 bases between. There are 14 residues in the CDR3. From germline, CDR1 is SEHNR and CDR2 FQNEAQ (reference sequence). CDR3 coding DNA: TGTGCCAGCAGCTTAGGAGGGGACAATCAGCCCCAGCATTTT. Its translation: CASSLGGDNQPQHF. Full variable domain (missing parts from reference TRBV7-9 and TRBJ1-5): DTGVSQNPRHKITKRGQNVTFRCDPISEHNRLYWYRQTLGQGPEFLTYFQNEAQLEKSRLLSDRFSAERPKGSFSTLEIQRTEQGDSAMYLCASSLGGDNQPQHFGDGTRLSIL.

The V call is TRBV29-1, the J call TRBJ1-1; 7 bases match TRBD1. The CDR3 covers 14 residues. V trimming: 3 bases; J trimming: 1 base; junction bases outside the gene matches: 5. Germline V gives CDR1 SQVTM, CDR2 ANQGSEA. The CDR3 sequence: CSVEPDRWNTEAFF. CDR3 nucleotide sequence: TGCAGCGTTGAGCCGGACAGGTGGAACACTGAAGCTTTCTTT.

This clone was picked up a small number of times. The rearrangement uses TRBV10-3 and TRBJ2-7; no definite D call. The germline V gene encodes CDR1 ENHRY and CDR2 SYGVKD. The V end lost 3 bases, the J end lost 2 bases, and 5 bases lay between the germline ends. The CDR3 runs 12 residues. In DNA form, the CDR3 reads TGTGCCATCAGTGAAGCAGCCTACGAGCAGTACTTC. Translating it yields CAISEAAYEQYF.

Comments on this clone: A much larger clone lies one base from this, so it may be a read error. The rearrangement uses TRBV7-2 and TRBJ2-1; 8 bases align to TRBD2. CDR1 and CDR2 from the germline V gene are SGHTA and FQGNSA. The CDR3 runs to 16 residues. The CDR3 is CVSSFSGASGYNEQFF. CDR3 sequence (DNA): TGTGTCAGCAGCTTTTCAGGGGCTAGCGGGTACAATGAGCAGTTCTTC.

The rearrangement joins TRBV28 to TRBJ2-1; 10 bases map to TRBD2. V was clipped by 3 bases and J by 3 bases; unmatched bases: 2. In germline, CDR1 is MDHEN, CDR2 SYDVKM. This CDR3 spans 15 amino acids. This CDR3 reads CASSFTSGDYNEQFF. For the CDR3, the DNA is TGTGCCAGCAGTTTTACTAGCGGGGACTACAATGAGCAGTTCTTC.

This clone was counted between two and nine times. This sample includes further DNA sequences coding for the same CDR3. CDR3 in amino acids: CASRDWDSFSPLHF. For the CDR3, the DNA is TGTGCCAGCAGGGATTGGGACTCTTTTTCACCCCTCCACTTT. The gene calls are TRBV6-1 and TRBJ1-6, with D possibly matching TRBD1 (5 bases). CDR1 is MNHNS and CDR2 is SASEGT in the germline V gene. This CDR3 is 14 amino acids long. Trimming left V 6 bases short and J 9 bases short, with 15 bases between.

About this clone: Mismatch with germline at one junction end may stem from a read error. The chain joins TRBV6-5 to TRBJ2-2, with a weak D call TRBD2 (6 bases). Germline CDR1 and CDR2: MNHEY and SVGAGI. The length of the CDR3 is 15 residues. The CDR3 is CAISYGGTNTGELFF. In nucleotides, the CDR3 is TGTGCCATCAGTTATGGGGGGACGAACACCGGGGAGCTGTTTTTT.

V gene TRBV30 combines with J gene TRBJ1-1; no definite D call. The CDR3 totals 14 residues. The germline V gene has CDR1 GTSNPN and CDR2 SVGIG (reference sequence). Between the trimmed V and J ends, which lost 4 bases and 3 bases, there was a span of 15 bases. CDR3 region: CAWKKAWLDTEAFF. The CDR3 region has the DNA TGTGCCTGGAAGAAGGCATGGTTGGACACTGAAGCTTTCTTT.

This clone was observed a few times. The chain employs TRBV7-9 and TRBJ2-4; D ambiguous. This CDR3 contains 17 residues. The germline V gene encodes CDR1 SEHNR and CDR2 FQNEAQ (reference sequence). The V end lost 1 base, the J end lost 0 bases, and 13 bases lay between the germline ends. DNA for the CDR3: TGTGCCAGCAGCTTAGGCAAGACTCCCCTAGCCAAAAACATTCAGTACTTC. It yields the protein CASSLGKTPLAKNIQYF.

The genes are TRBV7-2 and TRBJ2-7; D is perhaps TRBD1 or TRBD2 (6 bases each). V lost 4 bases and J lost 4, with 17 bases in between. The length of the CDR3 is 15 residues. Germline V CDR1 and CDR2: SGHTA, FQGNSA. The CDR3 DNA sequence: TGTGCCAGCAGCTCCCAGGGGCGGGGCGCGTACGAGCAGTACTTC. It encodes CASSSQGRGAYEQYF.

This clone turned up a few times. The chain uses TRBV15 and TRBJ1-5; D not resolved. Trimming cost V 1 base and J 1 base, with 5 bases left between them. Germline V gene data show CDR1 as LNHNV and CDR2 as YYDKDF (reference sequence). This CDR3 region has 14 residues. The CDR3 DNA reads TGTGCCACCAGCAGAGGCGGGAGCAATCAGCCCCAGCATTTT. Its translation is CATSRGGSNQPQHF.

The chain joins TRBV7-2 to TRBJ2-1; tentatively, D is TRBD1 or TRBD2 (5 bases each). Germline CDR1 reads SGHTA; CDR2 reads FQGNSA. This CDR3 region has 14 residues. The V and J ends lost 4 bases and 4 bases respectively, with 11 bases between them. In DNA, the CDR3 is TGTGCCAGCAGCTCTACCGGGACGTACAATGAGCAGTTCTTC. It codes for CASSSTGTYNEQFF.

This clone has ten or more counts. This sequence joins TRBV30 and TRBJ2-5; no reliable D call. Germline values: CDR1 GTSNPN, CDR2 SVGIG (reference sequence). The CDR3 extends over 15 amino acids. Trimming stripped 0 bases from V and 5 bases from J, with 16 bases between. In nucleotides, the CDR3 is TGTGCCTGGAGTGTACAAGAGACGGCCAAGGAGACCCAGTACTTC. This gives the protein CAWSVQETAKETQYF.

The V gene is TRBV30, the J gene TRBJ2-7; D tentatively reads TRBD1 or TRBD2 (5 bases each). The J call may be faulty, since TRBJ2-1 better matches the DNA end. This CDR3 has 14 amino acids. Germline V gives CDR1 GTSNPN, CDR2 SVGIG (reference sequence). The CDR3 here is CAWSDGKGRDEQFF. CDR3 in DNA: TGTGCCTGGAGTGACGGGAAGGGGCGGGATGAGCAGTTCTTC.

This clone showed up just a few times. Other DNA sequences from this sample encode an identical CDR3 as well. V usage is TRBV7-9 and J usage is TRBJ2-3; 7 bases line up with TRBD2. CDR1 is SEHNR, CDR2 FQNEAQ, per germline (reference sequence). Trimming removed 3 bases from V and 3 bases from J; junction bases left unmatched: 3. The CDR3 extends over 14 amino acids. The CDR3 region has the DNA TGTGCCAGCAGCTTCGGCGGGGGTACAGATACGCAGTATTTT. Its translation: CASSFGGGTDTQYF.

This clone was recorded many times. The rearrangement joins TRBV28 to TRBJ2-1; D gene ambiguous. Germline CDR1 reads MDHEN; CDR2 reads SYDVKM. This CDR3 region has 11 residues. V lost 5 bases and J lost 6, with 5 bases in between. As DNA, the CDR3 is TGTGCCAGCAGTCTTGTCAATGAGCAGTTCTTC. It translates to CASSLVNEQFF.

V is TRBV18 and J is TRBJ1-3; D is ambiguous. Germline CDR1 and CDR2: KGHSH and LQKENI. V was pared by 3 bases and J by 2 bases, with 11 bases between. There are 15 residues in the CDR3. The CDR3 reads CASSPSTGPGNTIYF. The CDR3 region has the DNA TGTGCCAGCTCACCTTCAACGGGCCCTGGAAACACCATATATTTT.

This chain joins TRBV5-4 and TRBJ2-1; 10 bases map to TRBD2. Germline CDR1 reads SGHNT; CDR2 reads YYREEE (reference sequence). The CDR3 runs 14 residues. The junction had 1 base not matched to a gene; V was cut back by 2 bases and J by 5 bases. The CDR3 region has the DNA TGTGCCAGCAGCTTTAGCGGGAGGCACAATGAGCAGTTCTTC. Protein: CASSFSGRHNEQFF.

This sequence joins TRBV11-2 and TRBJ2-3; 7 bases match TRBD1. V lost 4 bases to trimming and J lost 6 bases; unmatched junction nucleotides: 10. Germline V gives CDR1 SGHAT, CDR2 FQNNGV. The CDR3 sequence is 15 residues long. The CDR3 sequence: CASSSRQGTGDTQYF. CDR3 in DNA: TGTGCCAGCAGCTCCAGACAGGGAACGGGCGATACGCAGTATTTT.

The gene calls are TRBV11-2 and TRBJ2-7; D is unclear. Trimming pared 5 bases from V and 2 bases from J, leaving 7 bases between. The CDR3 contains 12 residues. The V gene's germline CDR1 is SGHAT and CDR2 FQNNGV. CDR3 residues: CASSIGTYEQYF. The CDR3 DNA reads TGTGCCAGCAGCATCGGAACCTACGAGCAGTACTTC.

The chain links TRBV15 to TRBJ2-7, with 10 positions matching TRBD1. V was clipped by 1 base and J by 1 base; unmatched bases: 1. The CDR3 totals 15 residues. CDR1 LNHNV and CDR2 YYDKDF come from the germline V gene (reference sequence). The CDR3, as DNA: TGTGCCACCAGCAGAGGGGGACAGGGGTCCTACGAGCAGTACTTC. Residues: CATSRGGQGSYEQYF.

The chain uses TRBV5-4 and TRBJ2-7; tentative D call: TRBD2 (6 bases). The germline V gene has CDR1 SGHNT and CDR2 YYREEE (reference sequence). The V end was cut by 2 bases, the J end by 7 bases, with 13 bases between. The CDR3 sequence is 13 residues long. CDR3 region: CASSFFQSGEQYF. CDR3 bases: TGTGCCAGCAGCTTTTTTCAAAGCGGGGAGCAGTACTTC.

The chain has TRBV6-5 and TRBJ1-1, with unresolved D. Trimming shortened V by 6 bases and J by 1 base, and 9 bases separated the two germline ends. CDR3 length: 13 amino acids. Germline V CDR1 and CDR2: MNHEY, SVGAGI. CDR3 protein: CASSRTGNTEAFF. The CDR3 DNA reads as TGTGCCAGCAGCAGGACTGGGAACACTGAAGCTTTCTTT.

The chain employs TRBV7-2 and TRBJ2-1, with 7 bases that match TRBD2. CDR3 length: 14 amino acids. The V segment lost 5 bases and the J segment 11 bases; nucleotides outside the gene matches: 12. In germline, CDR1 is SGHTA, CDR2 FQGNSA. DNA for the CDR3: TGTGCCAGCAGCCGCCTGTTAGACGGGGGGAAGCAGTTCTTC. It translates to CASSRLLDGGKQFF. Filled out from reference TRBV7-2 and TRBJ2-1, the complete variable domain reads GAGVSQSPSNKVTEKGKDVELRCDPISGHTALYWYRQSLGQGLEFLIYFQGNSAPDKSGLPSDRFSAERTGGSVSTLTIQRTQQEDSAVYLCASSRLLDGGKQFFGPGTRLTVL.

The V call is TRBV30, the J call TRBJ2-1, with a weak D call TRBD2 (6 bases). The CDR3 has 13 amino acids. Per the germline V gene, CDR1 is GTSNPN and CDR2 is SVGIG (reference sequence). Trimming stripped 2 bases from V and 4 bases from J, with 9 bases between. CDR3: CAWSPGLYNEQFF. DNA of the CDR3: TGTGCCTGGAGTCCGGGACTTTACAATGAGCAGTTCTTC.

The chain recombines TRBV6-9 with TRBJ2-7; D is possibly TRBD1 (6 bases). Germline CDR1 is MNHGY and CDR2 is SVAAGI. The CDR3 is made up of 11 amino acids. V lost 6 bases to trimming and J lost 7 bases, with 10 bases between them. This chain's CDR3 is CASSRGQEQYF. The CDR3 bases are TGTGCCAGCAGCAGAGGACAGGAGCAGTACTTC.